This TCR beta chain originates from a study of T cell clonotyping in hematopoietic cell transplantation. In the study overall: Pretransplant recipient samples were taken after cytoreduction. The study's findings and limits: Broader posttransplant TCR repertoire diversity was predicted by graft donor and pretransplant recipient Inverse Simpson Index values.

With regard to this clone: What it binds is not known.

Losses at the gene ends were 6 bases for V and 6 bases for J; bases not matched to a gene: 10. The CDR3 length is 15 residues. Germline values: CDR1 MNHNY, CDR2 SVGAGI (reference sequence). Assay: immunoSEQ multiplex PCR; the TCRdb copy retains only in-frame clones and omits some. Of about 76,000 clones listed, 90% to 96% were seen once; the top ten hold under 2%. As for time point: recipient sample about 28 days before transplant, after cytoreduction. Recipients were bled about 28 days pretransplant and at posttransplant days 30, 100, 180. The sample consisted of peripheral blood mononuclear cells, taken before stem cell transplant. V gene TRBV6-6 combines with J gene TRBJ1-5, with 8 bases lining up with TRBD1. This receptor was obtained from a woman aged 50 to 60 with acute myeloid leukemia. Some clones in this sample may be carry-over from other donors' samples. The CDR3 region has the DNA TGTGCCAGCAGACATGACAGGGGTCAAGGTCAGCCCCAGCATTTT. This codes for CASRHDRGQGQPQHF.